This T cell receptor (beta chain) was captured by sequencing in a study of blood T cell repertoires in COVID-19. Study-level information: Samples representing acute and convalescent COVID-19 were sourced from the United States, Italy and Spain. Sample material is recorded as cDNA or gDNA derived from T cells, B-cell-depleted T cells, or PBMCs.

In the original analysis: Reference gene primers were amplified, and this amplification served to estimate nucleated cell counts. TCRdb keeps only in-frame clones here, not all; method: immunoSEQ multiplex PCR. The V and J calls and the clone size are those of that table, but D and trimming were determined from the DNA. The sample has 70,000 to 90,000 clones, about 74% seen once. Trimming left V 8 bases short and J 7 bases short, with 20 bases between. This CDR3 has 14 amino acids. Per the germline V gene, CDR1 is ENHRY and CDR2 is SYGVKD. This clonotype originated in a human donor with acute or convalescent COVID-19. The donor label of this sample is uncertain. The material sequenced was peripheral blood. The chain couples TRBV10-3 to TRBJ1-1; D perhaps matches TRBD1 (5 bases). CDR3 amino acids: CAILPGGTLREAFF. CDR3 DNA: TGTGCCATCTTACCGGGGGGAACCTTACGTGAAGCTTTCTTT.